This TCR beta chain was captured by sequencing in a study of technical replicates of blood from a few donors. The CDR3 length is 14 residues. V lost 5 bases and J lost 0, with 11 bases in between. Per germline, CDR1 LNHDA and CDR2 SQIVND (reference sequence). Repertoires were generated with immunoSEQ multiplex PCR, while TCRdb's copy carries only in-frame clones and drops some. Here the sample spans roughly 100,000 clones, roughly 95% being singletons. This rearrangement joins TRBV19 to TRBJ2-7; the D is unclear. Material: T cells isolated from PBMCs. This clonotype was obtained from a human donor in good health. CDR3 sequence reads: CASSPSPGSYEQYF. CDR3 coding DNA: TGTGCCAGTAGTCCCTCCCCAGGCTCCTACGAGCAGTACTTC.